This is a list of T cell receptor beta chains from one sample in a study of blood T cell repertoires in COVID-19. Generated by immunoSEQ multiplex PCR, the TCRdb table keeps only in-frame clones and is missing some. Of approximately 150,000 clones listed, roughly 78% were seen once; the top ten hold under 20%. Sequencing input: PBMCs or T cells enriched from blood (not recorded which). The receptors derive from an older woman in a cohort exposed to, infected with or recovered from COVID-19 (not recorded which). Each CDR3 is given with its conserved first and last residue. D genes are given only for firm matches. Part of the rows lack a size; the others show once, few, many or a class for expanded clones.

v_gene	d_gene	abundance	j_gene	CDR3aa	CDR3nt
TRBV9	NA	NA	TRBJ2-2	CASHQNPRVNTGELFF	TGTGCCAGCCACCAAAATCCAAGAGTGAACACCGGGGAGCTGTTTTTT
TRBV5-5	NA	NA	TRBJ1-4	CASSPAVGLSNEKLFF	TGTGCCAGCAGCCCCGCCGTGGGCTTGTCTAATGAAAAACTGTTTTTT
TRBV28	NA	NA	TRBJ1-2	CASTRPGSNYGYTF	TGTGCCAGCACCCGCCCAGGGTCAAACTATGGCTACACCTTC
TRBV5-6	TRBD1	NA	TRBJ2-1	CASSFTGGAGEQFF	TGTGCCAGCAGCTTCACAGGGGGCGCGGGGGAGCAGTTCTTC
TRBV7-8	TRBD1	NA	TRBJ2-3	CASSLQGARSTDTQYF	TGTGCCAGCAGCTTACAGGGGGCCCGAAGCACAGATACGCAGTATTTT
TRBV23-1	TRBD1	NA	TRBJ2-7	CASSHKVGQGYEQYF	TGCGCCAGCAGTCACAAGGTGGGACAGGGATACGAGCAGTACTTC
TRBV3-1/TRBV3-2	NA	NA	TRBJ2-7	CASSHLRGPLAPYEQYF	TGTGCCAGCAGCCACCTCCGCGGCCCACTAGCCCCCTACGAGCAGTACTTC
TRBV12-5	NA	NA	TRBJ1-2	CASGLFQGGGYTF	TGTGCTAGTGGTTTGTTTCAGGGCGGCGGCTACACCTTC
TRBV9	NA	once	TRBJ2-1	CASSGAGNSYNEQFF	TGTGCCAGCAGCGGGGCGGGAAATTCCTACAATGAGCAGTTCTTC
TRBV28	TRBD2	NA	TRBJ2-7	CASSYGTSGRFSYEQYF	TGTGCCAGCAGTTATGGGACTAGCGGGAGATTCTCCTACGAGCAGTACTTC
TRBV7-2	NA	few	TRBJ2-7	CASSLARAYEQYF	TGTGCCAGCAGCTTAGCGCGGGCCTACGAGCAGTACTTC
TRBV18	NA	NA	TRBJ2-7	CASSPTEQSYEQYF	TGTGCCAGCTCACCAACGGAGCAGTCCTACGAGCAGTACTTC